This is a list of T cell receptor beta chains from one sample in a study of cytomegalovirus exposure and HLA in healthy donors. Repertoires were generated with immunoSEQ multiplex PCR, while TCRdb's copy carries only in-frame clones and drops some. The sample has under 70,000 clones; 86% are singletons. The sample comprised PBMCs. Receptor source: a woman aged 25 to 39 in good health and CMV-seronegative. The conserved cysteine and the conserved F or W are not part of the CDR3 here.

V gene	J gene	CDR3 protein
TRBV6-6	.	ASSATGQYEQY
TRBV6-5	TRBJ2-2	ASSYSAGGPSGELF
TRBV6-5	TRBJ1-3	ASSYWGGGGNTIY
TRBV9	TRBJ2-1	ASSEGNNEQF
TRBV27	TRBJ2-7	ASSLRETYEQY
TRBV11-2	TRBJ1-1	ASSLISVTGGSEAF
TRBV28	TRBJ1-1	ASSLALTGTGMEDTEAF
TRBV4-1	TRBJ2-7	ASSQFHRTSGRVYEQY
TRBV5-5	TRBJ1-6	ASSLTAPSSYNSPLH
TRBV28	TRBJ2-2	ASSFGTGRPGELF
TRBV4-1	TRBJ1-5	ASSALSRTGSEPQH
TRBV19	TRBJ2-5	ASSIGQGELETQY
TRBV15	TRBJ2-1	ATSRGSGVVNEQF
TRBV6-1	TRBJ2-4	ASDRDRDKNIQY
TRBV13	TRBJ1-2	ASSLDSSNYGYT
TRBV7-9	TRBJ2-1	ASSLRTSFNEQF
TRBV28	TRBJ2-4	ASRRDSTKNIQY
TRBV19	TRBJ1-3	ASSIRTDSGNTIY
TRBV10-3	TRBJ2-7	AISSGGEGREQY
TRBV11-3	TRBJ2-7	ASSLVAGGFAYEQY
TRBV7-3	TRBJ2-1	ASSPILAGGFDEQF
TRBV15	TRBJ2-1	ATSRDSNEQF
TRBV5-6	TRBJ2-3	ASSSNMDAAGTQY
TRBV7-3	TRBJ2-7	ASRLDSSYEQY
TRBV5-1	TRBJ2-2	ASSRGTANTGELF
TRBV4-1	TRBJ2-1	ASSQDASGGYNEQF
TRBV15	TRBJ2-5	ATSTRPWETQY
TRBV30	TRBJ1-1	ALRRRTEMNTEAF
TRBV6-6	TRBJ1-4	ASSYSGQAGNEKLF
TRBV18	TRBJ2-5	ASSREETQY
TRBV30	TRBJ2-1	AWSKGSGSGSYNEQF
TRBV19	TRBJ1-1	ASSIETGYTEAF
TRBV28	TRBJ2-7	ASRIAGPYEQY
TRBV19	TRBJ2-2	ASSIRRTWASGELF
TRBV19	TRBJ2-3	ASSINGGDTQY